The next 19 T cell receptor beta chains were all read from a single sample in a study of cytomegalovirus exposure and HLA in healthy donors. Use of 60 Vbeta and 13 Jbeta primers characterized the PCR. Profiled with immunoSEQ multiplex PCR; TCRdb holds only in-frame clones, not every one. Found here are roughly 180,000 clones, approximately 80% of them singletons; the top ten hold approximately 1.2%. Source material: PBMCs. The receptors originated from a girl aged 2 to 10 in good health and CMV-seropositive.

The CDR3: CASSSLAVNEQFF. The CDR3 DNA reads as TGTGCCAGCAGTTCACTAGCGGTTAATGAGCAGTTCTTC. V gene TRBV2 combines with J gene TRBJ2-1; 8 bases agree with TRBD2. This CDR3 region has 13 residues. V shed 5 bases and J 7 bases; nucleotides not matched to a gene: 4. Germline CDR1 and CDR2: SNHLY and FYNNEI.

The rearrangement joins TRBV5-1 to TRBJ2-1; 8 bases fit TRBD2. The germline CDR1 and CDR2 sequences are SGHRS and YFSETQ. The CDR3 loop spans 12 amino acids. V was pared by 4 bases and J by 15 bases, with 9 bases of the junction left unmatched. The CDR3 loop is CASSPNSGAWFF. In nucleotides, the CDR3 is TGCGCCAGCAGCCCCAATAGCGGGGCGTGGTTCTTC. The complete variable domain, with remaining parts taken from reference TRBV5-1 and TRBJ2-1, reads KAGVTQTPRYLIKTRGQQVTLSCSPISGHRSVSWYQQTPGQGLQFLFEYFSETQRNKGNFPGRFSGRQFSNSRSEMNVSTLELGDSALYLCASSPNSGAWFFGPGTRLTVL.

The chain combines TRBV4-1 with TRBJ1-1, with TRBD1 matching 7 bases. Germline-derived CDR1 and CDR2 are MGHRA and YSYEKL. V lost 1 base and J lost 8; bases outside the gene matches: 7. The CDR3 covers 14 residues. CDR3 in DNA: TGCGCCAGCAGCCAAGCGAATTTCAGGGGGGAAGCTTTCTTT. The encoded protein is CASSQANFRGEAFF.

V and J are TRBV5-5 and TRBJ1-2, with 10 bases lining up with TRBD1. CDR1 is SGHKS and CDR2 is YYEKEE in the germline V gene (reference sequence). The CDR3 loop spans 14 amino acids. Trimming removed 0 bases from V and 8 bases from J; junction bases left unmatched: 4. In DNA form, the CDR3 reads TGTGCCAGCAGCTTGGCGGGGACAGGGGCGGGCTACACCTTC. This encodes CASSLAGTGAGYTF.

This rearrangement joins TRBV9 to TRBJ2-2; 10 bases map to TRBD1. Germline lookup yields CDR1 SGDLS and CDR2 YYNGEE. V lost 0 bases and J lost 3; bases outside the gene matches: 5. The CDR3 length is 17 residues. In DNA, the CDR3 is TGTGCCAGCAGCGTAGACCCGGGACAGGGGCACACCGGGGAGCTGTTTTTT. Its translation is CASSVDPGQGHTGELFF.

This rearrangement joins TRBV20-1 to TRBJ2-2; D perhaps matches TRBD2 (5 bases). Trimming shortened V by 3 bases and J by 6 bases, and 5 bases separated the two germline ends. From germline, CDR1 is DFQATT and CDR2 SNEGSKA (reference sequence). CDR3 length: 11 residues. The chain's CDR3 is CSARRAGELFF. CDR3 nucleotides: TGCAGTGCTAGGAGGGCCGGGGAGCTGTTTTTT.

The chain joins TRBV19 to TRBJ2-2; 7 nucleotides align to TRBD1. V was clipped by 3 bases and J by 3 bases; unmatched bases: 4. This CDR3 has 15 amino acids. Per germline, CDR1 LNHDA and CDR2 SQIVND (reference sequence). The CDR3 sequence: CASSMGQLHTGELFF. CDR3 coding DNA: TGTGCCAGTAGTATGGGACAGCTTCACACCGGGGAGCTGTTTTTT.

As concerns this clone: In the same sample, other DNA sequences code for this CDR3. The V call is TRBV4-1, the J call TRBJ2-3, with D possibly TRBD1 on 7 matching bases. The CDR3 length is 19 residues. CDR1 is MGHRA and CDR2 is YSYEKL in the germline V gene. V shed 2 bases and J shed 2 bases, with 23 bases lying between them. This CDR3 reads CASSQPEGAPREYTDTQYF. CDR3 DNA sequence: TGCGCCAGCAGCCAACCTGAGGGGGCCCCGCGGGAATACACAGATACGCAGTATTTT.

Here the CDR3 DNA reads TGTGCCAGCAGCTTAGAGGGACTAGCGGGAGGCGAGCAGTTCTTC. Its protein product is CASSLEGLAGGEQFF. The V call is TRBV7-8, the J call TRBJ2-1, with 15 bases that match TRBD2. The CDR3 contains 15 residues. Looked up from germline, CDR1 is SGHVS and CDR2 is FQNEAQ. V was clipped by 1 base and J by 10 bases; unmatched bases: 2.

J is TRBJ1-2 and V is TRBV5-1, with a possible D match to TRBD1 (5 bases). The germline gives CDR1 SGHRS, CDR2 YFSETQ. The CDR3 is made up of 15 amino acids. The ends were cut back, 2 bases at V and 1 base at J, with 12 bases in the middle. The CDR3 loop reads CASSLETEINYGYTF. CDR3 DNA: TGCGCCAGCAGCTTAGAGACAGAAATTAACTATGGCTACACCTTC.

This chain connects TRBV30 to TRBJ2-5, with D uncertain. The J call may be mistaken, given a closer DNA end match to TRBJ2-7. Germline V gives CDR1 GTSNPN, CDR2 SVGIG (reference sequence). The CDR3 length is 11 residues. The CDR3 here is CACTVLYEQYF. DNA of the CDR3: TGTGCCTGCACAGTACTCTACGAGCAGTACTTC.

This clone was observed a handful of times. V and J are TRBV10-1 and TRBJ1-4; D not resolved. This CDR3 contains 13 residues. V was trimmed by 5 bases and J by 11 bases, leaving 15 bases between them. Germline CDR1 WNHNN, CDR2 SYGVQD (reference sequence). CDR3 sequence: CASSLSPGEKLFF. The CDR3 region has the DNA TGCGCCAGCAGTTTGTCCCCCGGGGAGAAACTGTTTTTT.

This clone was observed a few times. The rearrangement joins TRBV5-5 to TRBJ2-7, with TRBD1 identical over 8 bases. V was clipped by 5 bases and J by 4 bases; unmatched bases: 14. This CDR3 is 16 amino acids long. CDR1 and CDR2 (germline): SGHKS, YYEKEE (reference sequence). The CDR3 DNA sequence: TGTGCCAGCAGAAGGGACAGGAACCCTCGGGGATACGAGCAGTACTTC. Amino acid sequence: CASRRDRNPRGYEQYF.

This clone was observed a handful of times. The chain couples TRBV28 to TRBJ2-5, with a possible D match to TRBD2 (7 bases). This CDR3 has 16 residues. CDR1 MDHEN and CDR2 SYDVKM come from the germline V gene. V was trimmed by 7 bases and J by 5 bases, leaving 23 bases between them. The CDR3 loop is CASTTSGGGLRETQYF. The CDR3 bases are TGTGCCAGCACCACTTCTGGCGGGGGCTTGCGGGAGACCCAGTACTTC.

The CDR3 DNA is TGCGCCAGCAGCCAGACACCGGTGAGCAATCAGCCCCAGCATTTT. Protein product: CASSQTPVSNQPQHF. The chain links TRBV5-1 to TRBJ1-5, with D unclear. Trimming took 4 bases from V and 1 from J, leaving 12 bases between them. CDR1 and CDR2 from the germline V gene are SGHRS and YFSETQ. This CDR3 contains 15 residues.

The chain links TRBV6-5 to TRBJ2-7; TRBD1 aligns across 8 bases. J gave up 8 bases and V 6 bases, and 12 bases lay outside the gene matches. Germline V gene sequence: CDR1 MNHEY, CDR2 SVGAGI. The CDR3 extends over 14 amino acids. This CDR3 is CASRIGRGPSKQYF. Here the CDR3 DNA reads TGTGCCAGCAGGATCGGCAGGGGGCCCAGCAAGCAGTACTTC.

The CDR3 region is CASSDSGGGTGELFF. The CDR3, as DNA: TGTGCCAGCAGTGATTCCGGCGGGGGCACCGGGGAGCTGTTTTTT. This chain joins TRBV25-1 and TRBJ2-2, with 7 positions matching TRBD2. The germline CDR1 and CDR2 sequences are MGHDK and SYGVNS. With 3 bases clipped from V and 4 bases from J, the junction kept 5 bases outside the gene matches. CDR3 length: 15 amino acids.

The chain combines TRBV29-1 with TRBJ2-3, with 11 positions matching TRBD2. Per germline, CDR1 SQVTM and CDR2 ANQGSEA. This CDR3 has 13 amino acids. After removal of 7 bases from V and 3 bases from J, the junction contained 3 bases not matched to a gene. The CDR3 DNA reads TGCAGCGGTAGCGGGGGGGCTACAGATACGCAGTATTTT. This gives the protein CSGSGGATDTQYF.

The count of this clone is one. The chain has TRBV4-2 and TRBJ1-1; D is unresolved. CDR1 and CDR2 (germline): LGHNA, YNFKEQ. V was shortened by 0 bases and J by 0 bases, with 8 bases between the two germline ends. This CDR3 comprises 15 residues. In nucleotides, the CDR3 is TGTGCCAGCAGCCAAGATCTACAGCTGAACACTGAAGCTTTCTTT. As protein: CASSQDLQLNTEAFF.